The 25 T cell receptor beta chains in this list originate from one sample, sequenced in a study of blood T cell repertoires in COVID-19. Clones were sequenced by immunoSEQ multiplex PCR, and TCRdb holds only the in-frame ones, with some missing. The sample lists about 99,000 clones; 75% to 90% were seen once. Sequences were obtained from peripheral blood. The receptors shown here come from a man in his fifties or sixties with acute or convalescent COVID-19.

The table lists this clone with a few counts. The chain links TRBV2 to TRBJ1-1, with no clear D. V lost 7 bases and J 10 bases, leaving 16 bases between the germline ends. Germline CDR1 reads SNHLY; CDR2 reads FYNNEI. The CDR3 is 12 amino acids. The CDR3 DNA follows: TGTGCCAGCACTCCGACTCTCAGTCCAGCTTTCTTT. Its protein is CASTPTLSPAFF. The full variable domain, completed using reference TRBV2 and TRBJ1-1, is EPEVTQTPSHQVTQMGQEVILRCVPISNHLYFYWYRQILGQKVEFLVSFYNNEISEKSEIFDDQFSVERPDGSNFTLKIRSTKLEDSAMYFCASTPTLSPAFFGQGTRLTVV.

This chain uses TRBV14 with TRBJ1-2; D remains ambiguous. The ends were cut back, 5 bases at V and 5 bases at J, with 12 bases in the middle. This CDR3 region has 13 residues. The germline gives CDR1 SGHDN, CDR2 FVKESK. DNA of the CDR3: TGTGCCAGCAGCGACATAAGTGGGTATGGCTACACCTTC. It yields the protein CASSDISGYGYTF. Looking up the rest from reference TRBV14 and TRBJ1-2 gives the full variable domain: EAGVTQFPSHSVIEKGQTVTLRCDPISGHDNLYWYRRVMGKEIKFLLHFVKESKQDESGMPNNRFLAERTGGTYSTLKVQPAELEDSGVYFCASSDISGYGYTFGSGTRLTVV.

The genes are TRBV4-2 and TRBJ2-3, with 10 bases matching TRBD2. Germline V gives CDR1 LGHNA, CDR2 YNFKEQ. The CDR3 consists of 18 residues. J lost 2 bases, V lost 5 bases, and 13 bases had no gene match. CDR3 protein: CASSAGASGSLPTDTQYF. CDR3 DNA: TGTGCCAGCAGCGCAGGAGCTAGCGGGAGTCTTCCCACAGATACGCAGTATTTT.

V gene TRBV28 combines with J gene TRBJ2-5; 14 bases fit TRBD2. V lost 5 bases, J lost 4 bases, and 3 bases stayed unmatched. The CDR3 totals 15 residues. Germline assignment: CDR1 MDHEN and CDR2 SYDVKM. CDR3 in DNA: TGTGCCAGCAGTCCGGGACTAGCGGGAGCAGAGACCCAGTACTTC. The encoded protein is CASSPGLAGAETQYF.

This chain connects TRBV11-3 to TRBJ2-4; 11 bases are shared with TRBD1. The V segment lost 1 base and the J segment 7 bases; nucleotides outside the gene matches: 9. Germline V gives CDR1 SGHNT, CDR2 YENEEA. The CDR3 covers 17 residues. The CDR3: CASSLGGTGGMGNIQYF. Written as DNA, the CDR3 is TGTGCCAGCAGCTTAGGAGGGACAGGGGGAATGGGGAACATTCAGTACTTC.

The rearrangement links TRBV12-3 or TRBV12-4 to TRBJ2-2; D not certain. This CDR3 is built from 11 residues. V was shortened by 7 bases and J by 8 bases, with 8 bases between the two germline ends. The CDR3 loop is CASTSFGELFF. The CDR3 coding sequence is TGTGCCAGCACCTCTTTTGGGGAGCTGTTTTTT.

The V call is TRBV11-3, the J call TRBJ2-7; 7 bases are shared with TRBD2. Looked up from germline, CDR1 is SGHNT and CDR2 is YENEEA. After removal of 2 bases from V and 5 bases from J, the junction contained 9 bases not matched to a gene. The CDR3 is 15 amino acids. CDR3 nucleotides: TGTGCCAGCAGCTTATACGGGCGGGAGTTAGACGAGCAGTACTTC. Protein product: CASSLYGRELDEQYF.

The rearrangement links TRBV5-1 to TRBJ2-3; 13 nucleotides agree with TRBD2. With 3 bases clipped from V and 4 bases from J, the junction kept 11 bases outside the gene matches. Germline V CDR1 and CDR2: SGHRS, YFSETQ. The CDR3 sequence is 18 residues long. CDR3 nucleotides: TGCGCCAGCAGCTCCGGGACTAGCGGGATCCGCCTGGCAGATACGCAGTATTTT. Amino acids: CASSSGTSGIRLADTQYF.

The CDR3 protein is CSAWAGREQYF. The CDR3 nucleotides are TGCAGTGCCTGGGCAGGCCGGGAGCAGTACTTC. The gene calls are TRBV20-1 and TRBJ2-7; D is unclear. Trimming pared 6 bases from V and 7 bases from J, leaving 13 bases between. The CDR3 runs to 11 residues. Germline V lookup: CDR1 DFQATT, CDR2 SNEGSKA (reference sequence).

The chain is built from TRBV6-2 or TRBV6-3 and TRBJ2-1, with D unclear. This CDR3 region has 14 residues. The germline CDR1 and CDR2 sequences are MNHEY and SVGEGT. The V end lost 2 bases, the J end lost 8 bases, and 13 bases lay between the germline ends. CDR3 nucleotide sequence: TGTGCCAGCAGTTACCGAGCGCCCGGCCATGAGCAGTTCTTC. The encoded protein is CASSYRAPGHEQFF.

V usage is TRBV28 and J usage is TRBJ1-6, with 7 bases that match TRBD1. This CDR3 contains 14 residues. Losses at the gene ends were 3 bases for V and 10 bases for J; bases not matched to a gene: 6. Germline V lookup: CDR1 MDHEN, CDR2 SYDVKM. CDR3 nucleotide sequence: TGTGCCAGCAGTTTGAGACAGGGCCGGTCACCCCTCCACTTT. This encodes CASSLRQGRSPLHF. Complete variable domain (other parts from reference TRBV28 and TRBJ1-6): DVKVTQSSRYLVKRTGEKVFLECVQDMDHENMFWYRQDPGLGLRLIYFSYDVKMKEKGDIPEGYSVSREKKERFSLILESASTNQTSMYLCASSLRQGRSPLHFGNGTRLTVT.

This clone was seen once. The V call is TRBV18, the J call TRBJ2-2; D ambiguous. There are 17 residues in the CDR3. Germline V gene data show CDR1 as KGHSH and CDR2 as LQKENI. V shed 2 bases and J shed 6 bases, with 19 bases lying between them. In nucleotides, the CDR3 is TGTGCCAGCTCACCAAACACCCCGGCAGGTTCTGCCGGGGAGCTGTTTTTT. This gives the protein CASSPNTPAGSAGELFF.

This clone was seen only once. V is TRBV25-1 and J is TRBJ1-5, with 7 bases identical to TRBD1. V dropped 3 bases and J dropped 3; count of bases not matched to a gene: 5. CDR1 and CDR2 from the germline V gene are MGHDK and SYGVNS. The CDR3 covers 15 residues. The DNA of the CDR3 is TGTGCCAGCAGTGATCGGGACAGCATCAATCAGCCCCAGCATTTT. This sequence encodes CASSDRDSINQPQHF.

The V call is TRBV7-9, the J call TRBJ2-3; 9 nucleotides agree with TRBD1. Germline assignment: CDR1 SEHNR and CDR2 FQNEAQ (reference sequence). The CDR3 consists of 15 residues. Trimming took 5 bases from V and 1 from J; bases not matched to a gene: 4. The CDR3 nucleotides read TGTGCCAGCAGCCACAGGGGGCTCGGCACAGATACGCAGTATTTT. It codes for CASSHRGLGTDTQYF.

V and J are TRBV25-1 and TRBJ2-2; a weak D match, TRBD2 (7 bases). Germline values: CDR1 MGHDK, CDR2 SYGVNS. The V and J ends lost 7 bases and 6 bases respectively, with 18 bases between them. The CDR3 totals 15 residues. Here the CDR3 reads CASTSGGTRAGELFF. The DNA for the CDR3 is TGTGCCAGCACTAGCGGCGGGACAAGGGCCGGGGAGCTGTTTTTT.

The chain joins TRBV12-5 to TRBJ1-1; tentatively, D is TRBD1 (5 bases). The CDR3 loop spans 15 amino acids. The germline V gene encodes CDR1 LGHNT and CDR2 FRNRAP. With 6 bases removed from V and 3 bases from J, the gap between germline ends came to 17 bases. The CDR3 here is CASGRGDLRDTEAFF. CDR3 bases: TGTGCTAGTGGCCGGGGGGACCTCAGGGACACTGAAGCTTTCTTT.

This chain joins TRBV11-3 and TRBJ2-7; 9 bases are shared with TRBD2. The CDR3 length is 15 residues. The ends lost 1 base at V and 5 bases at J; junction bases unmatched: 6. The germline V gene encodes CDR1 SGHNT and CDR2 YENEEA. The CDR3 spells CASSLVAGGPNEQYF. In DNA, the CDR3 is TGTGCCAGCAGCTTAGTGGCGGGAGGGCCCAACGAGCAGTACTTC.

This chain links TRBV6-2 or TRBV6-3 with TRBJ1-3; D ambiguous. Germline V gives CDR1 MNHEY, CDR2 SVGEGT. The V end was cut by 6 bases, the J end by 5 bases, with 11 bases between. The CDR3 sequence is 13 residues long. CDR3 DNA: TGTGCCAGCAGCTATCTTGGGCGAAACACCATATATTTT. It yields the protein CASSYLGRNTIYF.

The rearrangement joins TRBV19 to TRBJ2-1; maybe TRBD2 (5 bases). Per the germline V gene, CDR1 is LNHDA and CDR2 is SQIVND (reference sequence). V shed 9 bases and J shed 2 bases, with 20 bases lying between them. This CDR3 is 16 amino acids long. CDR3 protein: CASRGRSGQAYNEQFF. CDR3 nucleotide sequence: TGTGCCAGCCGAGGGCGGAGCGGTCAGGCCTACAATGAGCAGTTCTTC.

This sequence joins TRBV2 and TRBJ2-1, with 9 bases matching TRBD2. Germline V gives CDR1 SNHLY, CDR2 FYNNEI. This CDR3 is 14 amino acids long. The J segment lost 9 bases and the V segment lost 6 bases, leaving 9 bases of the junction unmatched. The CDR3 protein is CASSGGRGSSEQFF. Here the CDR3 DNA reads TGTGCCAGCAGCGGCGGGAGGGGATCAAGTGAGCAGTTCTTC.

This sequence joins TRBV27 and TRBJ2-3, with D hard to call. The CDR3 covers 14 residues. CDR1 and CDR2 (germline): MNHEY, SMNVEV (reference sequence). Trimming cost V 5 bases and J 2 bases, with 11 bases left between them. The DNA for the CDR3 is TGTGCCAGCAGTCCCGACACCAACACAGATACGCAGTATTTT. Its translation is CASSPDTNTDTQYF.

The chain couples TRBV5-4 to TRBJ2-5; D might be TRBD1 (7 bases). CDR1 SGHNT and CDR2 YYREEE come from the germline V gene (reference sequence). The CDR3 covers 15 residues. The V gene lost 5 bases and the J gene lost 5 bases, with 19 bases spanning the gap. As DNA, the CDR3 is TGTGCCAGCAGTTACCTGGAGGGGGCTAGGGAGACCCAGTACTTC. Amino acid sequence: CASSYLEGARETQYF. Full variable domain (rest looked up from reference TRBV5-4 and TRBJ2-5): ETGVTQSPTHLIKTRGQQVTLRCSSQSGHNTVSWYQQALGQGPQFIFQYYREEENGRGNFPPRFSGLQFPNYSSELNVNALELDDSALYLCASSYLEGARETQYFGPGTRLLVL.

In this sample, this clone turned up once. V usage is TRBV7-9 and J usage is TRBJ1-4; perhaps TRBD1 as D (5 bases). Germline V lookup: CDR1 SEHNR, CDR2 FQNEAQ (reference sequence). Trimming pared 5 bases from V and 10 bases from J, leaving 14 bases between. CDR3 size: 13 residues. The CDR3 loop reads CASSLTAGGKLFF. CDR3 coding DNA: TGTGCCAGCAGCCTGACAGCGGGGGGAAAACTGTTTTTT. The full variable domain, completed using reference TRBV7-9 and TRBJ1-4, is DTGVSQNPRHKITKRGQNVTFRCDPISEHNRLYWYRQTLGQGPEFLTYFQNEAQLEKSRLLSDRFSAERPKGSFSTLEIQRTEQGDSAMYLCASSLTAGGKLFFGSGTQLSVL.

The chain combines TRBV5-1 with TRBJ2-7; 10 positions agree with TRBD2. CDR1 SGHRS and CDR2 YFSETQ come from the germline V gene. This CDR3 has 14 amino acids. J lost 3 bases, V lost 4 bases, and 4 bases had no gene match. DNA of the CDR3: TGCGCCAGCAGCCCCGGACTAGCGGACTACGAGCAGTACTTC. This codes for CASSPGLADYEQYF.

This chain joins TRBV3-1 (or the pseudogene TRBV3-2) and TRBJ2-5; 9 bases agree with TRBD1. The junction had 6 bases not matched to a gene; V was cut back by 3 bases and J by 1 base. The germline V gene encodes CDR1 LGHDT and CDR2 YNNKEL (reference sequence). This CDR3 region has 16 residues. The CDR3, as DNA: TGTGCCAGCAGCCACGGAACAGGGGGCCCCCAAGAGACCCAGTACTTC. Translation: CASSHGTGGPQETQYF.